This T cell receptor (beta chain) is from a study of sequential checkpoint blockade in melanoma. Study background: Randomization was 1:1 between first-line nivolumab→ipilimumab and ipilimumab→nivolumab.

Only in-frame clones appear in the TCRdb table, and some are missing; sequencing was by immunoSEQ multiplex PCR. The data show 21,000 or so clones, approximately 78% seen once. The treatment is: randomized to nivolumab then ipilimumab (arm A) or the reverse (arm B). No patient had prior DNA-damaging chemotherapy. CDR3 length: 16 residues. Germline V CDR1 and CDR2: MNHEY, SMNVEV (reference sequence). Trimming at V came to 7 bases and at J to 3 bases, leaving 14 bases not matched to a gene. The rearrangement joins TRBV27 to TRBJ2-7, with 8 bases that match TRBD1. This TCR was recovered from a human donor with melanoma. Sequences were derived from CD8+ T cells sorted from blood (inferred from file names), sampled from a patient given nivolumab and ipilimumab in sequence. DNA of the CDR3: TGTGCCAGCAAGGAGACGATTGGACAGGGAAGCTACGAGCAGTACTTC. Translated: CASKETIGQGSYEQYF.